The rows below give T cell receptor beta chains drawn from one sample of a study of cytomegalovirus exposure and HLA in healthy donors. The repertoire was sequenced with immunoSEQ multiplex PCR; TCRdb's copy has only in-frame clones and lacks some. The sample has 120,000 or so clones, more than 9% seen once; the top ten hold roughly 4.2%. Sequencing was performed on PBMCs. These receptors all come from a woman under 30 in good health and CMV-seropositive. The CDR3 runs from the conserved cysteine through the conserved F or W. Fields, in order: CDR3 length, clone size, J gene, D gene, V gene, CDR3 DNA, CDR3 protein. The D gene is left open where the match is weak. Expanded clones are given a class, and other clones once, few, many or no size at all.

17 | . | TRBJ2-5 | TRBD1 | TRBV7-9 | TGTGCCAGCAGCTTAAGGTCAGGGGGCAGGACCCAAGAGACCCAGTACTTC | CASSLRSGGRTQETQYF
15 | many | TRBJ2-1 | TRBD2 | TRBV6-1 | TGTGCCAGCAGTGAACTAGCGGAGGCCTACAATGAGCAGTTCTTC | CASSELAEAYNEQFF
13 | few | TRBJ2-5 | TRBD1 | TRBV11-3 | TGTGCCAGCAGCCCAACAGGGGAAGAGACCCAGTACTTC | CASSPTGEETQYF
15 | few | TRBJ2-1 | TRBD2 | TRBV27 | TGTGCCAGCAGTTTGGGACTAGCGGGATCCGGGGAGCAGTTCTTC | CASSLGLAGSGEQFF
14 | few | TRBJ2-5 | . | TRBV6-1 | TGTGCCAGCAACCAGGGTGGAATGGGAGAGACCCAGTACTTC | CASNQGGMGETQYF
13 | few | TRBJ2-7 | . | TRBV10-3 | TGTGCCGCTGGAACCGGGCTGCGGGACGAGCAGTACTTC | CAAGTGLRDEQYF
13 | few | TRBJ1-1 | . | TRBV13 | TGTGCCAGCAGTACCAGAATGAACACTGAAGCTTTCTTT | CASSTRMNTEAFF
16 | . | TRBJ1-2 | TRBD1 | TRBV19 | TGTGCCAGTAGTAGGGGACAGGGAGGGATTGTTAGCGGCTACACCTTC | CASSRGQGGIVSGYTF
14 | . | TRBJ2-7 | . | TRBV7-9 | TGTGCCAGCAGCCCTGACAGATCTCAATACGAGCAGTACTTC | CASSPDRSQYEQYF
11 | . | TRBJ2-1 | . | TRBV30 | TGTGCCTGGAGTGTGGGCCATGAGCAGTTCTTC | CAWSVGHEQFF
15 | few | TRBJ1-1 | . | TRBV25-1 | TGTGCCAGCAGTGAATATGACAGTTTGAACACTGAAGCTTTCTTT | CASSEYDSLNTEAFF
13 | few | TRBJ2-7 | . | TRBV11-2 | TGTGCCAGCAGCTTGGCAGGCGCATACGAGCAGTACTTC | CASSLAGAYEQYF
17 | . | TRBJ2-7 | . | TRBV11-2 | TGTGCCAGCAGACCCTCACTAGTTACAGATTCCCTTTACGAGCAGTACTTC | CASRPSLVTDSLYEQYF
14 | few | TRBJ2-1 | . | TRBV6-1 | TGTGCCAGCGGCCGGGACTCAACCTACAATGAGCAGTTCTTC | CASGRDSTYNEQFF
15 | few | TRBJ2-7 | TRBD2 | TRBV5-1 | TGCGCCAGCAGCTGGGACGGGACTAGCAGCTATAGGGAGTACTTC | CASSWDGTSSYREYF
14 | . | TRBJ2-7 | TRBD2 | TRBV6-5 | TGTGCCAGCAGTTCCTACCGGGGGGACTACGAGCAGTACTTC | CASSSYRGDYEQYF